These T cell receptor beta chains were read from a single sample in a study of CD8 T cells in ankylosing spondylitis. Each CDR3 protein is one row after TCRdb ran MiXCR on the 5' RACE reads. The sample consists of roughly 670,000 distinct CDR3 sequences, under 20% of them appearing once. Sequenced sample: blood, either unsorted or a sorted T cell fraction (not recorded which). These receptor sequences come from a male donor with ankylosing spondylitis. The CDR3 runs from the conserved cysteine through the conserved F or W. The D gene is left open where the match is weak. Clone size, where shown, is once, few, many, or a class for clones that have expanded.

j_call: TRBJ2-2
clone_size: few
d_call: -
v_call: TRBV5-1
cdr3_nt: TGCGCCAGCAGGAAGAAAAACGGGACACATGACCATATCTTCACCGGGGAGCTGTTTTTT
cdr3_aa: CASRKKNGTHDHIFTGELFF

j_call: TRBJ1-2
clone_size: many
d_call: TRBD1
v_call: TRBV20-1
cdr3_nt: TGCAGTGCTCCCTTCCAGGGGGAAAGGGGCTACACCTTC
cdr3_aa: CSAPFQGERGYTF

j_call: TRBJ2-2
clone_size: few
d_call: TRBD2
v_call: TRBV7-6
cdr3_nt: TGTGCCAGCAGCTTAGGACTAGCGGGTCACACCGGGGAGCTGTTTTTT
cdr3_aa: CASSLGLAGHTGELFF

j_call: TRBJ2-3
clone_size: few
d_call: -
v_call: TRBV7-2
cdr3_nt: TGTGCCAGCACGCCCTCTGGGGGGAACCTAATCACAGATACGCAGTATTTT
cdr3_aa: CASTPSGGNLITDTQYF

j_call: TRBJ2-2
clone_size: few
d_call: TRBD2
v_call: TRBV7-8
cdr3_nt: TGTGCCAGCAGCTCGGGGGAGGGGCGCGCCGGGGAGCTGTTTTTT
cdr3_aa: CASSSGEGRAGELFF

j_call: TRBJ1-2
clone_size: -
d_call: TRBD1
v_call: TRBV3-1
cdr3_nt: TGTGCCAGCAGCCAGAACAGGGGGTATGATGGCTACACCTTC
cdr3_aa: CASSQNRGYDGYTF

j_call: TRBJ2-6
clone_size: -
d_call: -
v_call: TRBV5-1
cdr3_nt: TGCGCCAGCAGCCCGGGGAGACTACAGACTACCGGGGCCAACGTCCTGACTTTC
cdr3_aa: CASSPGRLQTTGANVLTF

j_call: TRBJ2-2
clone_size: -
d_call: TRBD1
v_call: TRBV19
cdr3_nt: TGTGCCAGTAGCAGGGACAGGGATCCCACCGGGGAGCTGTTTTTT
cdr3_aa: CASSRDRDPTGELFF

j_call: TRBJ2-2
clone_size: -
d_call: -
v_call: TRBV9
cdr3_nt: TGTGCCAGTAGCAGATACGGCGACACCGGGGAGCTGTTTTTT
cdr3_aa: CASSRYGDTGELFF

j_call: TRBJ2-1
clone_size: few
d_call: -
v_call: TRBV27
cdr3_nt: TGTGCCAGCAGGCCAGAAACCCCCTACAATGAGCAGTTCTTC
cdr3_aa: CASRPETPYNEQFF

j_call: TRBJ2-3
clone_size: few
d_call: -
v_call: TRBV7-6
cdr3_nt: TGTGCCAGCAGCTTAGGCTTCGGGGTCAAGGTTACAGATACGCAGTATTTT
cdr3_aa: CASSLGFGVKVTDTQYF

j_call: TRBJ2-5
clone_size: -
d_call: TRBD1
v_call: TRBV18
cdr3_nt: TGTGCCAGCTCACCTCCGGGACAGGACTTCCGATTCTTGGAGACCCAGTACTTC
cdr3_aa: CASSPPGQDFRFLETQYF

j_call: TRBJ2-1
clone_size: -
d_call: TRBD1
v_call: TRBV4-3
cdr3_nt: TGCGCCAGCAGCCAAGATATCGTCGGGACAGGGGTATTCGATGAGCAGTTCTTC
cdr3_aa: CASSQDIVGTGVFDEQFF

j_call: TRBJ2-5
clone_size: -
d_call: TRBD2
v_call: TRBV6-2/TRBV6-3
cdr3_nt: TGTGCCAGCAGACGACTAGCGGGAAAGGAGACCCAGTACTTC
cdr3_aa: CASRRLAGKETQYF

j_call: TRBJ2-3
clone_size: -
d_call: TRBD2
v_call: TRBV29-1
cdr3_nt: TGCAGCGCCACAGCGGGAACCAGCACAGATACGCAGTATTTT
cdr3_aa: CSATAGTSTDTQYF

j_call: TRBJ2-1
clone_size: -
d_call: -
v_call: TRBV20-1
cdr3_nt: TGCAGTGCTAGACGGCTCTTTATGGACAATGAGCAGTTCTTC
cdr3_aa: CSARRLFMDNEQFF

j_call: TRBJ2-4
clone_size: many
d_call: TRBD2
v_call: TRBV7-2
cdr3_nt: TGTGCCAGCAGCCTCAGCGGGAGTGCCAAAAACATTCAGTACTTC
cdr3_aa: CASSLSGSAKNIQYF

j_call: TRBJ2-7
clone_size: -
d_call: -
v_call: TRBV6-5
cdr3_nt: TGTGCCAGCAGTTACTCGATGGAGACTCCCTGGGAGCAGTACTTC
cdr3_aa: CASSYSMETPWEQYF

j_call: TRBJ1-2
clone_size: few
d_call: -
v_call: TRBV7-2
cdr3_nt: TGTGCCAGCAGCTCAAACACCTATGGCTACACCTTC
cdr3_aa: CASSSNTYGYTF

j_call: TRBJ2-7
clone_size: -
d_call: -
v_call: TRBV12-3/TRBV12-4
cdr3_nt: TGTGCCAGCAGTCCCGGGGCAGGGGGGCACGAGCAGTACTTC
cdr3_aa: CASSPGAGGHEQYF

j_call: TRBJ2-1
clone_size: few
d_call: -
v_call: TRBV13
cdr3_nt: TGTGCCAGCGGGAACTACAATGAGCAGTTCTTC
cdr3_aa: CASGNYNEQFF

j_call: TRBJ2-1
clone_size: -
d_call: TRBD1
v_call: TRBV12-3/TRBV12-4
cdr3_nt: TGTGCCAGCAGTTCCTCGACAGGGTTTTTCAGGAGCGATGAGCAGTTCTTC
cdr3_aa: CASSSSTGFFRSDEQFF

j_call: TRBJ2-2
clone_size: few
d_call: -
v_call: TRBV15
cdr3_nt: TGTGCCACCAGCAGAGATCAGGCGGACACCGGGGAGCTGTTTTTT
cdr3_aa: CATSRDQADTGELFF

j_call: TRBJ2-1
clone_size: -
d_call: -
v_call: TRBV27
cdr3_nt: TGTGCCAGCAGTTTAGATGGACTAACAAACAATGAGCAGTTCTTC
cdr3_aa: CASSLDGLTNNEQFF

j_call: TRBJ2-7
clone_size: -
d_call: -
v_call: TRBV5-1
cdr3_nt: TGCGCCAGCAGCTTGGATCAGAAGGGACTGTTCGAGCAGTACTTC
cdr3_aa: CASSLDQKGLFEQYF

j_call: TRBJ1-2
clone_size: many
d_call: -
v_call: TRBV30
cdr3_nt: TGTGCCTGGAGTACTACTGACTTGGGGGGCTACACCTTC
cdr3_aa: CAWSTTDLGGYTF